Listed below are T cell receptor beta chains from one sample, sequenced in a study of long-term antiretroviral therapy in people with HIV. Sequencing was performed with immunoSEQ multiplex PCR; in TCRdb, only in-frame clones are kept and a portion is missing. The sample includes around 25,000 clones, roughly 82% seen only once; the top ten take approximately 5.1%. The specimen comprised unsorted PBMCs, sampled 1.1 years before starting antiretroviral therapy. Every receptor here comes from a woman younger than 45 with HIV. Both conserved end residues are part of each CDR3. The D gene is left open where the match is weak. Size tells how often a clone was seen (once, few, many) or the class of an expanded clone, and some rows leave it out.

v_call,j_call,clone_size,d_call,cdr3_nt,cdr3_aa
TRBV7-9,TRBJ2-5,-,-,TGTGCCAGCAGCCATCCCGGGGCGGGGGCGGAGACCCAGTACTTC,CASSHPGAGAETQYF
TRBV7-8,TRBJ2-2,-,TRBD1,TGTGCCAGCAGAATAACGGGACAGTTAAACACCGGGGAGCTGTTTTTT,CASRITGQLNTGELFF
TRBV27,TRBJ1-2,few,-,TGTGCCAGCAGCCGCGGACCGGCTTCTAGCTATGGCTACACCTTC,CASSRGPASSYGYTF
TRBV9,TRBJ2-3,-,-,TGTGCCAGCAGCGTTGCAGGAGGCCACACAGATACGCAGTATTTT,CASSVAGGHTDTQYF
TRBV7-6,TRBJ1-3,-,-,TGTGCCAGCAGCTTAGGACACCGCTCTGGAAACACCATATATTTT,CASSLGHRSGNTIYF
TRBV19,TRBJ1-1,-,-,TGTGCCAGTAGTAATCGGGGGAACACTGAAGCTTTCTTT,CASSNRGNTEAFF
TRBV19,TRBJ1-1,-,-,TGTGCCAGTAGTATAGATCAGGCAGAGGGTGTGGCTGAAGCTTTCTTT,CASSIDQAEGVAEAFF
TRBV2,TRBJ1-2,-,-,TGTGCCAGCAGACCCGACGGCGGTGGCTACACCTTC,CASRPDGGGYTF
TRBV5-4,TRBJ2-1,few,TRBD1,TGTGCCAGCAGCCGGGGTCAGGGGGACAATGAGCAGTTCTTC,CASSRGQGDNEQFF
TRBV5-1,TRBJ1-3,-,-,TGCGCCAGCCCCGCTAGAATCTATCGGACCCCCCTTTCTGGAAACACCATATATTTT,CASPARIYRTPLSGNTIYF
TRBV6-5,TRBJ1-6,-,-,TGTGCCAGCAGCACTAAGGGTTCACCCCTCCACTTT,CASSTKGSPLHF
TRBV30,TRBJ1-4,once,-,TGTGCCTGGAGTCCCCTGACTCCGGGAGGGGAAAAACTGTTTTTT,CAWSPLTPGGEKLFF
TRBV9,TRBJ2-3,-,TRBD2,TGTGCCAGCAGCCCCTGGACTAGCGGGGGTTTAGATACGCAGTATTTT,CASSPWTSGGLDTQYF
TRBV5-6,TRBJ2-1,-,-,TGTGCCAGCAGCTTGGAATCTGTGATGCCTCTCCTAACATACAATGAGCAGTTCTTC,CASSLESVMPLLTYNEQFF
TRBV6-1,TRBJ1-5,-,TRBD1,TGTGCCAGCGAAACAGGGGATAGCAATCAGCCCCAGCATTTT,CASETGDSNQPQHF
TRBV11-2,TRBJ1-2,-,-,TGTGCCAGCAGCTTAGGGATGGGCCATTATGGCTACACCTTC,CASSLGMGHYGYTF
TRBV5-1,TRBJ2-2,-,-,TGCGCCAGCAGCTTGTCAGGGCAGGCAAGGTCCGGGGAGCTGTTTTTT,CASSLSGQARSGELFF
TRBV11-2,TRBJ1-1,-,-,TGTGCCAGCAGCCCGACCCTTGGTGTGAGGGGACTCGAAGCTTTCTTT,CASSPTLGVRGLEAFF
TRBV4-1,TRBJ1-2,few,-,TGCGCCAGCAGCCCCCCGAAAGGGGAAGTCTATGGCTACACCTTC,CASSPPKGEVYGYTF
TRBV6-4,TRBJ1-4,-,-,TGTGCCAGCAGTGTTGCGGGGGGCGATGAAAAACTGTTTTTT,CASSVAGGDEKLFF
TRBV5-5,TRBJ1-6,-,TRBD1,TGTGCCAGCAGCTTGGTTGGGACAGGGGGCTTTTTTCCCCTCCACTTT,CASSLVGTGGFFPLHF
TRBV9,TRBJ2-5,-,-,TGTGCCAGCAGCAGGTCATCGGGAGCAGAAGAGACCCAGTACTTC,CASSRSSGAEETQYF
TRBV19,TRBJ1-2,-,TRBD1,TGTGCCAGTAGTTTACCGGGACAGGGCTATGGCTACACCTTC,CASSLPGQGYGYTF
TRBV30,TRBJ2-2,-,TRBD1,TGTGCCTGGAGGGGGGACAGGTGGGCCGGGGAGCTGTTTTTT,CAWRGDRWAGELFF
TRBV7-2,TRBJ1-6,-,-,TGTGCCAGCAGCTTCGGGAGTGCGGGTTCACCCCTCCACTTT,CASSFGSAGSPLHF
TRBV11-3,TRBJ2-2,-,-,TGTGCCAGCAGTCGGGACGGCTTGAACACCGGGGAGCTGTTTTTT,CASSRDGLNTGELFF
TRBV11-2,TRBJ1-6,-,-,TGTGCCAGCAGCTTAAGCGGGGCGAGTAATTCACCCCTCCACTTT,CASSLSGASNSPLHF
TRBV6-5,TRBJ1-5,-,-,TGTGCCAGCAGTTACTCTTCTCGATATCAGCCCCAGCATTTT,CASSYSSRYQPQHF
TRBV10-2,TRBJ1-6,-,-,TGCGCCAGCAGTGAGTCTCCCACAGGGTATAATTCACCCCTCCACTTT,CASSESPTGYNSPLHF
TRBV30,TRBJ1-1,once,-,TGTGCCTGGAGTGTCGGCGGGTCCACTGAAGCTTTCTTT,CAWSVGGSTEAFF